Listed here is a single T cell receptor (beta chain). Repertoires were generated with immunoSEQ multiplex PCR, while TCRdb's copy carries only in-frame clones and drops some. Of roughly 250,000 clones listed, about 88% were seen once; the top ten hold 2% to 2.5%. The junction had 3 bases not matched to a gene; V was cut back by 1 base and J by 5 bases. Germline V gene data show CDR1 as LNHNV and CDR2 as YYDKDF (reference sequence). CDR3 length: 14 amino acids. These data originate in a study of blood T cell repertoires in COVID-19. The wider study: Sources were T cells, B-cell-depleted T cells, or PBMCs; the material itself was cDNA or gDNA.

Source material: peripheral blood. The gene calls are TRBV15 and TRBJ1-2; 8 bases map to TRBD1. The clonotype originates from a woman between 40 and 55 years old who had recovered from COVID-19. Here the CDR3 DNA reads TGTGCCACCAGCAGAGTCGACAGGGGTTATGGCTACACCTTC. It codes for CATSRVDRGYGYTF.